This is a list of T cell receptor beta chains from one sample in a study of beta chain features in type 1 diabetes. The protocol was immunoSEQ multiplex PCR, while the TCRdb copy is restricted to in-frame clones and leaves out a portion. The sample lists roughly 280,000 clones, roughly a quarter occurring once. Sequencing used naive CD4+ T cells from blood. The source of these receptors is a woman in her 30s with type 1 diabetes. Both conserved end residues are part of each CDR3. D genes are given only for firm matches. A row's size may be missing; if present it is once, few, many or a size class.

d_gene	v_gene	j_gene	abundance	CDR3aa	CDR3nt
TRBD1	TRBV18	TRBJ2-7	.	CASSPSGTGGEQYF	TGTGCCAGCTCACCATCCGGGACAGGGGGCGAGCAGTACTTC
.	TRBV4-1	TRBJ2-1	.	CASSQDSGASSYNEQFF	TGCGCCAGCAGCCAAGATTCCGGTGCGAGCTCCTACAATGAGCAGTTCTTC
TRBD2	TRBV29-1	TRBJ2-2	few	CSVLGLAGGVGELFF	TGCAGCGTTCTCGGACTAGCGGGAGGGGTCGGGGAGCTGTTTTTT
TRBD1	TRBV10-3	TRBJ2-1	.	CAISRGQDLSYNEQFF	TGTGCCATCAGCCGTGGACAGGATCTCTCCTACAATGAGCAGTTCTTC
.	TRBV9	TRBJ2-1	few	CASSVGTYREQFF	TGTGCCAGCAGCGTTGGGACTTATCGGGAGCAGTTCTTC
TRBD1	TRBV28	TRBJ2-5	few	CASSLGSQGEETQYF	TGTGCCAGCAGTTTAGGGAGCCAGGGGGAGGAGACCCAGTACTTC
.	TRBV30	TRBJ2-7	.	CALTVTPYEQYF	TGTGCCTTGACAGTGACCCCCTACGAGCAGTACTTC
.	TRBV7-2	TRBJ1-1	.	CASSFLGATEAFF	TGTGCCAGCAGCTTTTTGGGAGCCACTGAAGCTTTCTTT
.	TRBV30	TRBJ2-1	few	CAWRNTNFYNEQFF	TGTGCCTGGAGGAATACTAATTTCTACAATGAGCAGTTCTTC
.	TRBV11-2	TRBJ2-1	.	CASTPSNYNEQFF	TGTGCCAGCACCCCATCAAACTACAATGAGCAGTTCTTC
.	TRBV30	TRBJ1-1	.	CAWSVDLRGTEAFF	TGTGCCTGGAGTGTAGACCTCAGGGGCACTGAAGCTTTCTTT
.	TRBV19	TRBJ2-2	.	CASRTVNTGELFF	TGTGCCAGTAGGACAGTGAACACCGGGGAGCTGTTTTTT
TRBD2	TRBV5-1	TRBJ2-7	.	CASSLVSGYEQYF	TGCGCCAGCAGTCTTGTTAGCGGGTACGAGCAGTACTTC
.	TRBV27	TRBJ2-2	few	CASSPRKGGAGELFF	TGTGCCAGCAGTCCACGGAAAGGAGGGGCCGGGGAGCTGTTTTTT
.	TRBV29-1	TRBJ1-2	few	CSVGPGYYGYTF	TGCAGCGTTGGGCCGGGATACTATGGCTACACCTTC
TRBD2	TRBV11-3	TRBJ2-3	.	CASSLGGSGPDTQYF	TGTGCCAGCAGCTTAGGCGGGAGCGGCCCAGATACGCAGTATTTT
TRBD2	TRBV4-2	TRBJ2-1	.	CASSQDPGIGLAGGYEQFF	TGTGCCAGCAGCCAAGATCCGGGGATAGGACTAGCGGGAGGGTATGAGCAGTTCTTC
TRBD1	TRBV11-3	TRBJ1-2	.	CASSLAQGYGYTF	TGTGCCAGCAGCTTAGCACAGGGGTATGGCTACACCTTC
.	TRBV7-3	TRBJ2-1	.	CASSQGLSSSYNEQFF	TGTGCCAGCAGCCAGGGACTTTCGAGCTCCTACAATGAGCAGTTCTTC
TRBD1	TRBV5-4	TRBJ2-2	few	CASSTGTGITGELFF	TGTGCCAGCAGCACAGGGACAGGAATAACCGGGGAGCTGTTTTTT
TRBD1	TRBV30	TRBJ1-4	.	CAWNDREEEKLFF	TGTGCCTGGAATGACAGGGAAGAGGAAAAACTGTTTTTT
.	TRBV4-1	TRBJ1-5	.	CASSQGRGFQPQHF	TGCGCCAGCAGCCAGGGAAGGGGGTTTCAGCCCCAGCATTTT
.	TRBV6-5	TRBJ2-2	.	CASNGRTDGELFF	TGTGCCAGCAACGGAAGGACAGACGGGGAGCTGTTTTTT
.	TRBV9	TRBJ2-1	once	CASSVTASVSNEQFF	TGTGCCAGCAGCGTAACGGCTAGCGTGAGCAATGAGCAGTTCTTC
TRBD1	TRBV29-1	TRBJ2-4	.	CSAGDSKNIQYF	TGCAGCGCTGGGGACAGTAAAAACATTCAGTACTTC
.	TRBV5-1	TRBJ2-1	.	CASSLGQGNEQFF	TGCGCCAGCAGCTTGGGGCAGGGCAATGAGCAGTTCTTC
.	TRBV28	TRBJ1-4	.	CASTLGALNEKLFF	TGTGCCAGCACTCTGGGGGCGCTTAATGAAAAACTGTTTTTT
.	TRBV30	TRBJ1-5	few	CAWSVSSNQPQHF	TGTGCCTGGAGTGTCTCCTCGAATCAGCCCCAGCATTTT
.	TRBV29-1	TRBJ1-1	few	CSVDQGLDTEAFF	TGCAGCGTTGACCAGGGTTTGGACACTGAAGCTTTCTTT
.	TRBV4-1	TRBJ1-2	few	CASSLPTGNLKGYTF	TGCGCCAGCAGCCTTCCGACAGGAAATCTGAAAGGCTACACCTTC
.	TRBV7-3	TRBJ2-3	.	CASSSGGTSTDTQYF	TGTGCCAGCAGCTCCGGCGGGACTAGCACAGATACGCAGTATTTT
.	TRBV2	TRBJ2-5	few	CASTQGMKETQYF	TGTGCCAGCACTCAGGGGATGAAAGAGACCCAGTACTTC
.	TRBV13	TRBJ2-1	.	CASSLKLEAGNEQFF	TGTGCCAGCAGCTTAAAACTAGAAGCGGGCAATGAGCAGTTCTTC
TRBD2	TRBV5-1	TRBJ2-1	few	CASSLDVASGRRQFF	TGCGCCAGCAGCTTGGATGTGGCTAGCGGGAGGAGGCAGTTCTTC
.	TRBV4-1	TRBJ2-1	.	CASSQVHVEEQFF	TGCGCCAGCAGCCAAGTACACGTGGAGGAGCAGTTCTTC
.	TRBV7-9	TRBJ2-3	.	CASSLAGGSTDTQYF	TGTGCCAGCAGCTTAGCGGGGGGTAGCACAGATACGCAGTATTTT
.	TRBV29-1	TRBJ2-2	few	CSVERDRTGELFF	TGCAGCGTTGAGCGGGATAGGACCGGGGAGCTGTTTTTT
TRBD1	TRBV9	TRBJ2-1	.	CASSAQGARYNEQFF	TGTGCCAGCAGCGCGCAGGGGGCCCGGTACAATGAGCAGTTCTTC
.	TRBV19	TRBJ1-1	.	CASRAGHISSEAFF	TGTGCCAGTAGAGCGGGACACATTAGCTCTGAAGCTTTCTTT
.	TRBV11-3	TRBJ2-1	few	CASSLGRWGDEQFF	TGTGCCAGCAGCTTAGGTCGCTGGGGGGATGAGCAGTTCTTC